The 7 T cell receptor beta chains given below trace back to one sample, sequenced in a study of blood T cell repertoires in COVID-19. Sequenced by immunoSEQ multiplex PCR; TCRdb stores in-frame clones only, minus some. The sample contains under 40,000 clones, almost 80% of which appear only once. Sequenced material: peripheral blood. Receptors originate from an older woman with acute or convalescent COVID-19.

The rearrangement uses TRBV2 and TRBJ1-6; 9 bases line up with TRBD1. CDR1 and CDR2 (germline): SNHLY, FYNNEI. This CDR3 has 16 amino acids. Trimming removed 4 bases from V and 4 bases from J; junction bases left unmatched: 5. This CDR3 reads CASSGGQGLYNSPLHF. The CDR3 coding sequence is TGTGCCAGCAGTGGGGGACAGGGATTATATAATTCACCCCTCCACTTT.

The chain has TRBV10-3 and TRBJ2-2, with D perhaps TRBD2 (6 bases). Trimming removed 9 bases at V and 4 bases at J, with 12 bases between. This CDR3 spans 13 amino acids. Germline-derived CDR1 and CDR2 are ENHRY and SYGVKD. The CDR3: CAIGDSSTGELFF. The DNA for the CDR3 is TGTGCCATTGGGGACTCTAGCACCGGGGAGCTGTTTTTT.

The J gene is TRBJ1-1, the V gene TRBV7-3; possible D gene TRBD1, 5 bases. CDR3 length equals 14 residues. The germline V gene encodes CDR1 SGHTA and CDR2 FQGTGA. V lost 5 bases and J 4 bases, leaving 14 bases between the germline ends. CDR3 nucleotide sequence: TGTGCCAGCAGCCGCCAGGGTGGGGTCACTGAAGCTTTCTTT. This sequence encodes CASSRQGGVTEAFF.

The chain is built from TRBV10-3 and TRBJ1-1, with 10 bases lining up with TRBD1. With V trimmed by 3 bases and J by 4 bases, 5 bases remained unmatched. The CDR3 runs to 15 residues. Germline V lookup: CDR1 ENHRY, CDR2 SYGVKD. Here the CDR3 reads CAISDSGTGATEAFF. DNA of the CDR3: TGTGCCATCAGTGACTCCGGGACAGGGGCCACTGAAGCTTTCTTT.

The rearrangement uses TRBV19 and TRBJ1-1, with TRBD1 matching over 8 bases. Germline CDR1 and CDR2: LNHDA and SQIVND (reference sequence). The CDR3 loop spans 15 amino acids. The V segment lost 2 bases and the J segment 5 bases; nucleotides outside the gene matches: 7. The CDR3 is CASSIYGRGHTEAFF. The CDR3 region has the DNA TGTGCCAGTAGTATATACGGCAGGGGGCATACTGAAGCTTTCTTT.

This clone was found a few times. The V and J genes are TRBV11-2 and TRBJ1-1; D gene unclear. Trimming shortened V by 0 bases and J by 0 bases, and 5 bases separated the two germline ends. Germline assignment: CDR1 SGHAT and CDR2 FQNNGV. The CDR3 is 14 amino acids. CDR3 region: CASSLERLNTEAFF. The DNA for the CDR3 is TGTGCCAGCAGCTTAGAACGGTTGAACACTGAAGCTTTCTTT.

Of note for this clone: This specimen includes other DNA sequences encoding the same CDR3. The V gene is TRBV27, the J gene TRBJ1-2; 7 bases are shared with TRBD1. Germline-derived CDR1 and CDR2 are MNHEY and SMNVEV (reference sequence). V was pared by 5 bases and J by 3 bases, with 3 bases of the junction left unmatched. The CDR3 covers 13 residues. This CDR3 reads CASSPQGDYGYTF. The CDR3 DNA follows: TGTGCCAGCAGTCCTCAGGGGGACTATGGCTACACCTTC.